These T cell receptor beta chains were read from a single sample in a study of T cell changes during pregnancy in multiple sclerosis. Only in-frame clones appear in the TCRdb table, and some are missing; sequencing was by immunoSEQ multiplex PCR. In the table there are approximately 37,000 clones, about 95% of which are singletons. Sample: peripheral blood, taken in the third trimester of pregnancy. The receptor set was obtained from a female donor with multiple sclerosis, enrolled in a pregnancy study. Both conserved end residues are part of each CDR3. D genes are given only for firm matches.

V,J,D,CDR3,DNA
TRBV30,TRBJ2-4,NA,CAWTQGGNIQYF,TGTGCCTGGACCCAAGGGGGAAACATTCAGTACTTC
TRBV6-1,TRBJ1-1,NA,CASSRPGNTEAFF,TGTGCCAGCAGTAGGCCGGGAAACACTGAAGCTTTCTTT
TRBV19,TRBJ1-1,TRBD1,CASSTGQMDTEAFF,TGTGCCAGTAGTACGGGACAGATGGACACTGAAGCTTTCTTT
TRBV28,TRBJ2-3,TRBD2,CASTAPTSGTRNTQYF,TGTGCCAGCACCGCACCGACTAGCGGGACTAGAAATACGCAGTATTTT
TRBV13,TRBJ1-2,NA,CASSQSRGGGYTF,TGTGCCAGCAGCCAAAGTCGGGGAGGCGGCTACACCTTC
TRBV19,TRBJ1-2,NA,CASIASEGGGYTF,TGTGCCAGTATCGCCAGTGAGGGGGGGGGCTACACCTTC
TRBV27,TRBJ2-6,NA,CASSDTDRGLSGANVLTF,TGTGCCAGCAGTGATACGGACAGAGGCCTCTCTGGGGCCAACGTCCTGACTTTC
TRBV4-1,TRBJ2-7,NA,CASSQDTETYEQYF,TGCGCCAGCAGCCAAGACACTGAGACCTACGAGCAGTACTTC
TRBV6-4,TRBJ2-3,TRBD1,CASSLGQGGADTQYF,TGTGCCAGCAGCCTTGGACAGGGAGGAGCAGATACGCAGTATTTT
TRBV5-1,TRBJ2-7,TRBD1,CASSDQQIRQGNIYEQYF,TGCGCCAGCAGCGATCAACAGATACGACAGGGAAATATCTACGAGCAGTACTTC
TRBV12-5,TRBJ1-3,TRBD1,CASGLVTGIGNTIYF,TGTGCTAGTGGTTTGGTGACAGGGATCGGAAACACCATATATTTT
TRBV7-9,TRBJ2-1,NA,CASSTSLAAYNEQFF,TGTGCCAGCAGCACATCACTGGCGGCCTACAATGAGCAGTTCTTC
TRBV5-8,TRBJ1-5,NA,CASSPGKRQPQHF,TGTGCCAGCAGCCCCGGTAAACGGCAGCCCCAGCATTTT
TRBV30,TRBJ1-3,TRBD1,CAWTGQGVGGNTIYF,TGTGCCTGGACTGGTCAGGGGGTCGGTGGAAACACCATATATTTT
TRBV2,TRBJ2-5,NA,CASSTEYQETQYF,TGTGCCAGCAGTACAGAGTACCAAGAGACCCAGTACTTC
TRBV7-2,TRBJ2-5,TRBD2,CASSLGSGGPDQETQYF,TGTGCCAGCAGCTTGGGTAGCGGGGGGCCCGACCAAGAGACCCAGTACTTC
TRBV29-1,TRBJ1-1,TRBD1,CSVERQGRGTEAFF,TGCAGCGTCGAACGACAGGGTAGGGGCACTGAAGCTTTCTTT
TRBV19,TRBJ1-4,NA,CASSRLRGGNEKLFF,TGTGCCAGTAGCCGACTCAGGGGTGGCAATGAAAAACTGTTTTTT
TRBV9,TRBJ2-2,NA,CASSVSSGELFF,TGTGCCAGCAGCGTATCGTCCGGGGAGCTGTTTTTT
TRBV27,TRBJ1-4,TRBD1,CASRPGTGYGKLFF,TGTGCCAGCAGACCCGGGACAGGGTACGGAAAACTGTTTTTT
TRBV7-6,TRBJ1-5,TRBD1,CASSLLSGGGGNQPQHF,TGTGCCAGCAGCCTGCTATCAGGGGGCGGAGGCAATCAGCCCCAGCATTTT
TRBV7-6,TRBJ2-2,NA,CASSSVEGTGELFF,TGTGCCAGCAGCTCCGTGGAGGGCACCGGGGAGCTGTTTTTT
TRBV7-2,TRBJ2-1,NA,CASSLLRVNEQFF,TGTGCCAGCAGCTTACTCCGGGTCAATGAGCAGTTCTTC